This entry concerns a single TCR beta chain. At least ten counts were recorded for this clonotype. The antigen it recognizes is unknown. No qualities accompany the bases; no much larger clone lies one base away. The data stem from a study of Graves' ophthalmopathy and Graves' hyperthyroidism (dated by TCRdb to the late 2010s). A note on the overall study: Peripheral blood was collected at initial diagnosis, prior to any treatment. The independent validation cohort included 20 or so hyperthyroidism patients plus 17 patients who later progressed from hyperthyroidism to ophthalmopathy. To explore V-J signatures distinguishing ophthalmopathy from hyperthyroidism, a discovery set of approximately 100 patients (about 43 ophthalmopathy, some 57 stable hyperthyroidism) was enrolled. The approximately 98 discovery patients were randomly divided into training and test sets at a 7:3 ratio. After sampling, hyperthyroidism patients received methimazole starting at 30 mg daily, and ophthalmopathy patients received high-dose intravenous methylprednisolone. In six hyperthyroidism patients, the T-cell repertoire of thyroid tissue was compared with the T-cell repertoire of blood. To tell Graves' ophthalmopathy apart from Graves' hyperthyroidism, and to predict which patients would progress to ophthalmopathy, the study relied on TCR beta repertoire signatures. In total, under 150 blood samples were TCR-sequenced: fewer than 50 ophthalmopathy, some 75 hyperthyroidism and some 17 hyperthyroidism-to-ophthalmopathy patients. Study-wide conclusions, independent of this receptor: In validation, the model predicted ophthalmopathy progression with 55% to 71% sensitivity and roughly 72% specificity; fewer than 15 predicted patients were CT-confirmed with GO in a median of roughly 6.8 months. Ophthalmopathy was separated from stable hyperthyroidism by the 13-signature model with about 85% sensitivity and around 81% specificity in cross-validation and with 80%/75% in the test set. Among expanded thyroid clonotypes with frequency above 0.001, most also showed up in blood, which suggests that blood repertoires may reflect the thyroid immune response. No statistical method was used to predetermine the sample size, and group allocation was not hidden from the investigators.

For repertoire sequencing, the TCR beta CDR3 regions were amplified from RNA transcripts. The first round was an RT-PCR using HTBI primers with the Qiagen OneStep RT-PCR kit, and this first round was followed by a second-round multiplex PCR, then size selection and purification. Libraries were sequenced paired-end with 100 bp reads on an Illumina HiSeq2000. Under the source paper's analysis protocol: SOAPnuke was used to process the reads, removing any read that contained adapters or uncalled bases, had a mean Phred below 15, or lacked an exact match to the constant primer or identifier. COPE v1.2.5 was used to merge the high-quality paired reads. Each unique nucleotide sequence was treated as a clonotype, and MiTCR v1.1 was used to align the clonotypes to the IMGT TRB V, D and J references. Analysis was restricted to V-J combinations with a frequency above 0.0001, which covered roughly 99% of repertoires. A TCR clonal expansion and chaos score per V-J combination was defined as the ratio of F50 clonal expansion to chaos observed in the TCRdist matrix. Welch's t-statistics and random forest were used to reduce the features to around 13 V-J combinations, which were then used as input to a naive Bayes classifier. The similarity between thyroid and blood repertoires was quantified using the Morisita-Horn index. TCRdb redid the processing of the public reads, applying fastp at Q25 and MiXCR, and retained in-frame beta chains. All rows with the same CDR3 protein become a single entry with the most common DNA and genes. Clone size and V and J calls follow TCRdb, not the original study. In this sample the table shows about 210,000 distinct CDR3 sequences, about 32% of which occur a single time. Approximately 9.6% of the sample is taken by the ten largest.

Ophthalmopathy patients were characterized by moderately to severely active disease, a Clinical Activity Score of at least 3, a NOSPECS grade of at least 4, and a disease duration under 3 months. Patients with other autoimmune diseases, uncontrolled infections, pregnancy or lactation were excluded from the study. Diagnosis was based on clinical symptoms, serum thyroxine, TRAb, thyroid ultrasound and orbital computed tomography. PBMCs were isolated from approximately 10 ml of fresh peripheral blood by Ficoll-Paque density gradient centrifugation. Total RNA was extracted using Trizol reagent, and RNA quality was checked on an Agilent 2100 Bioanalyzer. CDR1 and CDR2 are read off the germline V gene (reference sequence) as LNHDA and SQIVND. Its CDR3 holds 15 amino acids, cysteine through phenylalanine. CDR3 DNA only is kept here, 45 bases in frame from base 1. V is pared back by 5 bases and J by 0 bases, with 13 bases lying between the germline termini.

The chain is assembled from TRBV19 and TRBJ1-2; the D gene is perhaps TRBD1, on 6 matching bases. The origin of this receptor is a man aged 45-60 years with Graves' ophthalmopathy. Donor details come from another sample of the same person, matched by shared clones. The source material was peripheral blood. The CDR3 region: CASSWGASSNYGYTF. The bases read TGTGCCAGTAGTTGGGGGGCGAGTTCTAACTATGGCTACACCTTC. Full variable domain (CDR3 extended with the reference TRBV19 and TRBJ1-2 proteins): DGGITQSPKYLFRKEGQNVTLSCEQNLNHDAMYWYRQDPGQGLRLIYYSQIVNDFQKGDIAEGYSVSREKKESFPLTVTSAQKNPTAFYLCASSWGASSNYGYTFGSGTRLTVV.